This record covers a single TCR beta chain. Its antigen is unknown. Profiles of TCR beta VDJ and CDR3 were generated from a genomic DNA template. TCRdb redid the calling of the reads with MiXCR, one entry per CDR3 protein. The data show about 220,000 distinct CDR3 sequences, roughly 35% seen once. The germline gives CDR1 LNHNV, CDR2 YYDKDF (reference sequence). Trimming took 0 bases from V and 9 from J, leaving 9 bases between them. This CDR3 contains 12 residues. This sample was taken from a study of CD8+CD57+ T cells in acquired aplastic anemia. Study summary: Sorted CD4+ and CD8+ cells gave a mean 3.2 ug DNA, range about 0.19 to 27.4 ug.

Study results and limitations: Patients and healthy controls showed no significant CD8+ Simpson's diversity difference.

The material sequenced was sorted CD4+, CD8+, or CD8+CD57+ T cells (not recorded which) from PBMCs. The receptor's source is a human donor in good health, serving as a control. The chain combines TRBV15 with TRBJ2-7; D unclear. CDR3: CATSRDSVWQYF. Here the CDR3 DNA reads TGTGCCACCAGCAGAGATTCGGTGTGGCAGTACTTC.